The text below deals with one T cell receptor beta chain. This entry is derived from a study of blood T cell repertoires in COVID-19. Original processing notes: Nucleated cell counts were estimated from reference gene primer amplification. Assay: immunoSEQ multiplex PCR; the TCRdb copy retains only in-frame clones and omits some. That table furnishes V, J and clone size, whereas the DNA furnished D and trimming. The sample holds some 350,000 clones, approximately 89% seen once. Self-reported history from a screening survey and questionnaire set each donor's cohort. Recovered status in Cohort 3 required two negative PCRs, clearance, or symptom resolution. This CDR3 has 15 amino acids. V lost 4 bases to trimming and J lost 0 bases, with 10 bases between them. Germline CDR1 is SGHRS and CDR2 is YFSETQ.

The receptor was isolated from a man aged 25 to 45 who had recovered from COVID-19. The chain combines TRBV5-1 with TRBJ2-2, with a tentative D call TRBD2 (6 bases). Sequencing was done on a sample of PBMCs or T cells enriched from blood (not recorded which). For the CDR3, the DNA is TGCGCCAGCAGCCCCGGGGGAGCGAACACCGGGGAGCTGTTTTTT. Protein: CASSPGGANTGELFF.